The 23 T cell receptor beta chains given below trace back to one sample, sequenced in a study of CD8 T cells in ankylosing spondylitis. TCRdb reprocessed the 5' RACE reads with MiXCR, giving one entry per CDR3 protein. This sample has 250,000 to 350,000 distinct CDR3 sequences, with less than 25% found just once. Material: blood, either unsorted or a sorted T cell fraction (not recorded which). These receptors were taken from a female donor with ankylosing spondylitis or in good health (not recorded which).

This clonotype showed up just a few times. This chain uses TRBV20-1 with TRBJ2-7; no clear D gene. V gave up 6 bases and J gave up 3 bases, with 9 bases separating them. The CDR3 has 11 amino acids. Germline V gene lookup returns CDR1 DFQATT and CDR2 SNEGSKA (reference sequence). The CDR3 DNA reads TGCAGTGCCACGGACCGCTACGAGCAGTACTTC. This encodes CSATDRYEQYF.

Only a few counts were recorded for this clonotype. The V call is TRBV30, the J call TRBJ2-5, with unresolved D. Trimming removed 4 bases from V and 2 bases from J, with 17 bases in between. The germline V gene has CDR1 GTSNPN and CDR2 SVGIG (reference sequence). CDR3 length: 15 residues. The CDR3 bases are TGTGCCTGGAAAGCCGGACCTACCCTGCAAGAGACCCAGTACTTC. Translated, it gives CAWKAGPTLQETQYF.

Ten or more counts support this clonotype. This sequence joins TRBV20-1 and TRBJ2-7; 9 bases are a match to TRBD2. V dropped 1 base and J dropped 7; count of bases not matched to a gene: 11. Germline V gene data show CDR1 as DFQATT and CDR2 as SNEGSKA (reference sequence). This CDR3 is 15 amino acids long. CDR3 region: CSARGLAGLPWEQYF. DNA for the CDR3: TGCAGTGCTAGAGGGCTAGCGGGACTCCCGTGGGAGCAGTACTTC.

The sample holds many counts of this clonotype. The chain has TRBV29-1 and TRBJ2-4; D remains ambiguous. The V end lost 1 base, the J end lost 9 bases, and 22 bases lay between the germline ends. CDR1 and CDR2 from the germline V gene are SQVTM and ANQGSEA. The CDR3 is 16 residues long. CDR3 nucleotides: TGCAGCGTTGAAGTCGGCAACCCCGGTAGGAATAGCATTCAGTACTTC. Translating gives CSVEVGNPGRNSIQYF.

This clonotype occurred a few times. The gene calls are TRBV20-1 and TRBJ2-7; 9 bases agree with TRBD1. CDR3 length: 16 residues. V lost 7 bases, J lost 2 bases, and 15 bases stayed unmatched. Germline CDR1 reads DFQATT; CDR2 reads SNEGSKA (reference sequence). The CDR3 DNA reads TGCAGTGTCGGGAGGACAGGGGATTCTCGGACCTACGAGCAGTACTTC. Amino acid sequence: CSVGRTGDSRTYEQYF.

This chain joins TRBV6-2 or TRBV6-3 and TRBJ2-2; D is perhaps TRBD1 (7 bases). The CDR3 contains 15 residues. The germline V and J ends were trimmed by 6 bases and 0 bases, with 11 bases remaining between them. Germline CDR1 is MNHEY and CDR2 is SVGEGT. CDR3 sequence reads: CASRPGGSNTGELFF. CDR3 coding DNA: TGTGCCAGCAGACCAGGGGGGTCGAACACCGGGGAGCTGTTTTTT.

This clonotype was recorded many times. The chain couples TRBV24-1 to TRBJ1-5; weak D call: TRBD1 (5 bases). This CDR3 region has 14 residues. The V gene lost 6 bases and the J gene lost 3 bases, with 11 bases spanning the gap. Germline CDR1 KGHDR, CDR2 SFDVKD. The CDR3 protein is CATSSGDFNQPQHF. The CDR3, as DNA: TGTGCCACCAGTTCGGGGGACTTCAATCAGCCCCAGCATTTT.

This clonotype came up a few times. The rearrangement uses TRBV4-3 and TRBJ1-4, with D possibly TRBD1 on 5 matching bases. The CDR3 length is 17 residues. The germline V gene encodes CDR1 LGHNA and CDR2 YSLEER. The germline V and J ends were trimmed by 2 bases and 13 bases, with 26 bases remaining between them. DNA of the CDR3: TGCGCCAGCAGCCAACACCTTTTGGGGACCGAGCCGGGGGGACTGTTTTTT. Translation: CASSQHLLGTEPGGLFF.

The chain employs TRBV2 and TRBJ2-3, with D tentatively TRBD2 (6 bases). V was pared by 3 bases and J by 1 base, with 11 bases between. This CDR3 is built from 15 residues. CDR1 and CDR2 from the germline V gene are SNHLY and FYNNEI. The CDR3 sequence is CASSDLPSGTDTQYF. CDR3 in DNA: TGTGCCAGCAGTGATCTCCCTAGCGGCACAGATACGCAGTATTTT.

This clonotype appeared a few times. The V call is TRBV5-1, the J call TRBJ2-1; the D is unclear. CDR1 SGHRS and CDR2 YFSETQ come from the germline V gene. Trimming left V 0 bases short and J 9 bases short, with 10 bases between. CDR3 length: 13 amino acids. CDR3 sequence (DNA): TGCGCCAGCAGCTTGGAGGGTAGGTTTGAGCAGTTCTTC. As protein: CASSLEGRFEQFF.

The sample holds a few counts of this clonotype. The chain joins TRBV9 to TRBJ2-6; D gene ambiguous. Per the germline V gene, CDR1 is SGDLS and CDR2 is YYNGEE. This CDR3 is built from 17 residues. Trimming removed 4 bases at V and 3 bases at J, with 17 bases between. The CDR3 region is CASSPSSVTSGANVLTF. CDR3 nucleotide sequence: TGTGCCAGCAGCCCGTCGTCGGTAACGAGTGGGGCCAACGTCCTGACTTTC.

The chain links TRBV29-1 to TRBJ2-5; tentative D call: TRBD1 (6 bases). V was trimmed by 7 bases and J by 7 bases, leaving 16 bases between them. Germline V gene lookup returns CDR1 SQVTM and CDR2 ANQGSEA. CDR3 length: 12 residues. The CDR3 sequence: CSAGAKGVTQYF. The CDR3, as DNA: TGCAGCGCTGGGGCCAAGGGGGTGACCCAGTACTTC.

V usage is TRBV5-1 and J usage is TRBJ2-7, with D unresolved. The CDR3 is 15 residues long. The V and J ends lost 0 bases and 5 bases respectively, with 15 bases between them. Germline V gives CDR1 SGHRS, CDR2 YFSETQ. The CDR3 region has the DNA TGCGCCAGCAGCTTGGAGTATCGAACCGTGGACGAGCAGTACTTC. Translating gives CASSLEYRTVDEQYF.

This clonotype has more than one count but fewer than ten. This rearrangement joins TRBV5-1 to TRBJ1-1; D uncertain. Deletions cut 5 bases from V and 8 bases from J, with 16 bases between. This CDR3 has 13 residues. The germline V gene encodes CDR1 SGHRS and CDR2 YFSETQ. CDR3: CASSPERKTEAFF. The CDR3 DNA sequence: TGCGCCAGCAGTCCTGAAAGGAAAACCGAAGCTTTCTTT. The full variable domain, with the rest looked up from reference TRBV5-1 and TRBJ1-1, is KAGVTQTPRYLIKTRGQQVTLSCSPISGHRSVSWYQQTPGQGLQFLFEYFSETQRNKGNFPGRFSGRQFSNSRSEMNVSTLELGDSALYLCASSPERKTEAFFGQGTRLTVV.

The chain has TRBV20-1 and TRBJ2-3; 12 bases agree with TRBD2. The V and J ends lost 2 bases and 0 bases, in that order; junction bases with no gene match: 6. Germline values: CDR1 DFQATT, CDR2 SNEGSKA (reference sequence). The CDR3 extends over 17 amino acids. The CDR3 loop is CSARPSGRGVSTDTQYF. CDR3 DNA: TGCAGTGCTAGACCTAGCGGGAGGGGTGTTAGCACAGATACGCAGTATTTT.

This clonotype was seen repeatedly, ten times or more. The rearrangement uses TRBV20-1 and TRBJ1-5; possibly TRBD1 for D (5 bases). The ends were cut back, 5 bases at V and 9 bases at J, with 17 bases in the middle. The germline V gene encodes CDR1 DFQATT and CDR2 SNEGSKA (reference sequence). This CDR3 has 13 residues. In DNA form, the CDR3 reads TGCAGTGCTTCACCTCAGGGTGTTTGGCCCCAGCATTTT. Translating gives CSASPQGVWPQHF.

The chain links TRBV29-1 to TRBJ2-5; D not resolved. In germline, CDR1 is SQVTM, CDR2 ANQGSEA. Trimming removed 6 bases at V and 5 bases at J, with 7 bases between. This CDR3 is 10 amino acids long. This chain's CDR3 is CSVTWETQYF. The CDR3 coding sequence is TGCAGCGTGACATGGGAGACCCAGTACTTC. The complete variable domain, with remaining parts taken from reference TRBV29-1 and TRBJ2-5, reads SAVISQKPSRDICQRGTSLTIQCQVDSQVTMMFWYRQQPGQSLTLIATANQGSEATYESGFVIDKFPISRPNLTFSTLTVSNMSPEDSSIYLCSVTWETQYFGPGTRLLVL.

The chain links TRBV7-2 to TRBJ1-1; 7 bases align to TRBD1. The CDR3 is 14 amino acids. The J segment lost 0 bases and the V segment lost 4 bases, leaving 2 bases of the junction unmatched. Germline V CDR1 and CDR2: SGHTA, FQGNSA. The CDR3 DNA reads TGTGCCAGCAGCTCGGACAGGATGAACACTGAAGCTTTCTTT. Its protein product is CASSSDRMNTEAFF.

This clonotype appeared once. The chain is built from TRBV20-1 and TRBJ2-3; 7 bases fit TRBD2. Germline CDR1 is DFQATT and CDR2 is SNEGSKA (reference sequence). This CDR3 spans 15 amino acids. V shed 3 bases, J shed 1 base, and the junction held 7 bases outside the gene matches. CDR3 residues: CSASPLGGGTDTQYF. In nucleotides, the CDR3 is TGCAGTGCTAGCCCTCTTGGGGGGGGCACAGATACGCAGTATTTT.

The table lists this clonotype with a count of one. The chain is built from TRBV19 and TRBJ1-2; no firm D call. Germline CDR1 LNHDA, CDR2 SQIVND (reference sequence). V was shortened by 6 bases and J by 2 bases, with 22 bases between the two germline ends. The CDR3 has 17 amino acids. The CDR3 spells CASSPWAGADTNYGYTF. The CDR3 bases are TGTGCCAGTAGCCCCTGGGCCGGAGCGGATACCAACTATGGCTACACCTTC.

This chain links TRBV12-3 or TRBV12-4 with TRBJ2-3; D remains unclear. Deletions cut 5 bases from V and 3 bases from J, with 12 bases between. The CDR3 covers 14 residues. The CDR3 protein is CASSLSRLTDTQYF. In DNA, the CDR3 is TGTGCCAGCAGTCTTAGTAGGCTAACAGATACGCAGTATTTT.

This clonotype has just a few counts. V gene TRBV7-2 combines with J gene TRBJ2-7, with a tentative D call TRBD1 (6 bases). The CDR3 totals 13 residues. CDR1 is SGHTA and CDR2 is FQGNSA in the germline V gene. Trimming took off 5 bases at V and 3 bases at J, with 11 bases between the two ends. The chain's CDR3 is CASSQGTLYEQYF. CDR3 DNA sequence: TGTGCCAGCAGCCAAGGGACACTCTACGAGCAGTACTTC. The whole variable domain, filled in from reference TRBV7-2 and TRBJ2-7, reads GAGVSQSPSNKVTEKGKDVELRCDPISGHTALYWYRQSLGQGLEFLIYFQGNSAPDKSGLPSDRFSAERTGGSVSTLTIQRTQQEDSAVYLCASSQGTLYEQYFGPGTRLTVT.

This clonotype was seen at least ten times. The J gene is TRBJ2-1, the V gene TRBV29-1; TRBD2 might be the D (5 bases). This CDR3 region has 12 residues. Germline V CDR1 and CDR2: SQVTM, ANQGSEA. Trimming removed 7 bases at V and 6 bases at J, with 13 bases between. The CDR3 DNA follows: TGCAGCGCAGGAGGAAGATTCAATGAGCAGTTCTTC. Its translation is CSAGGRFNEQFF.